The source of this T cell receptor (beta chain) is a study of T cell responses to AZD1222 COVID-19 vaccine. Study at large: Pooled samples include second doses given at about 4 or 12 weeks.

Only one count was recorded for this clone. The antigen is not known. The table came from immunoSEQ multiplex PCR; TCRdb's copy has only in-frame clones and leaves some out. The sample records approximately 150,000 clones, about nine tenths being singletons. The CDR3 runs 10 residues. V was clipped by 8 bases and J by 2 bases, with 3 bases between them. CDR1 is SGHDN, CDR2 FVKESK, per germline. Study results and limitations: Repertoire sampling happened only post peak T cell response. White British people made up most donors, females outnumbered males, and clonal diversity was possibly underestimated. CD4 TCRs associated with vaccination spanned spike, dominating at 160-218 and 743-854.

The specimen was peripheral blood, collected on day 0 of AZD1222 vaccination. The chain joins TRBV14 to TRBJ1-2, with D hard to call. The receptor comes from an adult in good health. CDR3 sequence reads: CASGNYGYTF. The CDR3 DNA is TGTGCCAGCGGGAACTATGGCTACACCTTC.